There are many counts of the clone carrying this TCR beta chain. As yet, its antigen is unknown. The ends were cut back, 6 bases at V and 4 bases at J, with 12 bases in the middle. The CDR3 runs 13 residues. This specimen belongs to a study of glioma-infiltrating T cells. Study-level findings and limits: Above-expected tissue-blood divergence occurred in all gliomas, most in low-grade ones.

The iRepertoire nested amplicon-rescue multiplex PCR amplified TCR alpha and beta CDR3s from RNA. Each CDR3 protein gets one entry after TCRdb re-called the multiplex PCR reads with MiXCR. The data hold some 85,000 distinct CDR3 sequences, with about 25% observed a single time. The sample was glioma tissue, nonneoplastic brain tissue, or PBMCs (not recorded which). The chain employs TRBV12-3 or TRBV12-4 and TRBJ1-1; D call uncertain. The clonotype was recovered from a human donor with low-grade glioma or glioblastoma, undergoing nonglioma brain surgery, or in good health (not recorded which). The CDR3 spells CASSGRPGTEAFF. DNA of the CDR3: TGTGCCAGCAGCGGGCGTCCGGGCACTGAAGCTTTCTTT.